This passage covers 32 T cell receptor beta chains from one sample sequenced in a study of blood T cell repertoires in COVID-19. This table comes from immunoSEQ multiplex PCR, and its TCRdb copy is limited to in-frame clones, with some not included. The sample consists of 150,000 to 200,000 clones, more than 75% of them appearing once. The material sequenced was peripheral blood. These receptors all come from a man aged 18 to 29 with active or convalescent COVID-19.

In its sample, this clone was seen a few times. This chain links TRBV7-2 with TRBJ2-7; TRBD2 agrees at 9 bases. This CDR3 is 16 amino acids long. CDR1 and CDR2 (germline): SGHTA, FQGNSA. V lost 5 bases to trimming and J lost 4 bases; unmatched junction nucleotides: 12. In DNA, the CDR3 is TGTGCCAGCAGCGCCGTGTGGGCGGGAGGGGCATACGAGCAGTACTTC. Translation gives CASSAVWAGGAYEQYF. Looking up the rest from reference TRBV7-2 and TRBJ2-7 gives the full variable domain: GAGVSQSPSNKVTEKGKDVELRCDPISGHTALYWYRQSLGQGLEFLIYFQGNSAPDKSGLPSDRFSAERTGGSVSTLTIQRTQQEDSAVYLCASSAVWAGGAYEQYFGPGTRLTVT.

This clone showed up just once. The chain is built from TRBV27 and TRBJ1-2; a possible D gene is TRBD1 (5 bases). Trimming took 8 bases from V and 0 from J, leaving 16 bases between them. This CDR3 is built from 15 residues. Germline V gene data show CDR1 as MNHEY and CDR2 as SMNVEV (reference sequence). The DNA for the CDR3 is TGTGCCAGCCTCGGCCCAGGGACTCCTAACTATGGCTACACCTTC. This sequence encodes CASLGPGTPNYGYTF.

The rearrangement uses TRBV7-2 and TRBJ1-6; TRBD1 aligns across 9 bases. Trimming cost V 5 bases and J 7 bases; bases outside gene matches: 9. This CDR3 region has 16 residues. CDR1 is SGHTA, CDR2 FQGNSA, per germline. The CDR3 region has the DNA TGTGCCAGCAGCCTACAAACCGGGACAGGGAATTCACCCCTCCACTTT. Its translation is CASSLQTGTGNSPLHF.

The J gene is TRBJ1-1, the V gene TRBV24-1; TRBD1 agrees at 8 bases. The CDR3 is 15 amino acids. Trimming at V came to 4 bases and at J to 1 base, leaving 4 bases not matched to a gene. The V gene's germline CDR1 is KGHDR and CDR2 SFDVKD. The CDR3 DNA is TGTGCCACCAGTGACGGACAGGGTGAGAACACTGAAGCTTTCTTT. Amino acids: CATSDGQGENTEAFF.

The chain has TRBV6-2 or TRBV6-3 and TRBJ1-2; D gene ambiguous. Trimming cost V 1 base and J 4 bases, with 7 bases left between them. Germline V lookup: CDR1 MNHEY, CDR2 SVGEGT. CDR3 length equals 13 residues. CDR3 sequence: CASSYFQIYGYTF. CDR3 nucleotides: TGTGCCAGCAGTTACTTCCAGATCTATGGCTACACCTTC.

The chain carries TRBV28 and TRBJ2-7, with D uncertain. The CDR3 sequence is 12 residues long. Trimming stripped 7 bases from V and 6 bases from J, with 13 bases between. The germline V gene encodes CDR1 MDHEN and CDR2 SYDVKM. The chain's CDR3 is CASTRGEVEQYF. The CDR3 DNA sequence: TGTGCCAGCACAAGAGGTGAAGTCGAGCAGTACTTC.

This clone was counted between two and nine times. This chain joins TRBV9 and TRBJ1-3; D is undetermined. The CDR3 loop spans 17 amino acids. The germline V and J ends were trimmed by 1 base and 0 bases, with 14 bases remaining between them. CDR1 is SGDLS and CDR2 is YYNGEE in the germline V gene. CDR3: CASSVYGLETSGNTIYF. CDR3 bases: TGTGCCAGCAGCGTATATGGACTGGAGACCTCTGGAAACACCATATATTTT.

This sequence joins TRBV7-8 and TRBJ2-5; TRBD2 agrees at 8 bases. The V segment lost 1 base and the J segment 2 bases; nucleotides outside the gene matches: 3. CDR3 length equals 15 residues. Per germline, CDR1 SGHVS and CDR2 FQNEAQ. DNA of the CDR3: TGTGCCAGCAGCTTAGGTAGCGGGGCACAAGAGACCCAGTACTTC. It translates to CASSLGSGAQETQYF.

CDR3 coding DNA: TGTGCCAGCAGCGTAGACTGGAACACTGAAGCTTTCTTT. Translated: CASSVDWNTEAFF. V usage is TRBV9 and J usage is TRBJ1-1, with no clear D. Germline lookup yields CDR1 SGDLS and CDR2 YYNGEE. This CDR3 is 13 amino acids long. V dropped 0 bases and J dropped 1 base, with 4 bases sitting between them.

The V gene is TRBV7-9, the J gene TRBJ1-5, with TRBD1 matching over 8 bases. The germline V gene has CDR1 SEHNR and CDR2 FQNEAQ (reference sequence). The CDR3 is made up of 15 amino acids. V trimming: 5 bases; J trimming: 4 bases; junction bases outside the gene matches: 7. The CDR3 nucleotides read TGTGCCAGCAGCCGCGGGGACAGGTCTAATCAGCCCCAGCATTTT. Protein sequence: CASSRGDRSNQPQHF. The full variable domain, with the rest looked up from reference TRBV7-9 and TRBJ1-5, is DTGVSQNPRHKITKRGQNVTFRCDPISEHNRLYWYRQTLGQGPEFLTYFQNEAQLEKSRLLSDRFSAERPKGSFSTLEIQRTEQGDSAMYLCASSRGDRSNQPQHFGDGTRLSIL.

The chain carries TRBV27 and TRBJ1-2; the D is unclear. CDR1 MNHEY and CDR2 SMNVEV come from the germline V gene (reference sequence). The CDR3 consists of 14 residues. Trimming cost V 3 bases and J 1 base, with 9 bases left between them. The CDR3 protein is CASSFSADNYGYTF. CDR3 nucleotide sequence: TGTGCCAGCAGTTTTAGCGCAGATAACTATGGCTACACCTTC.

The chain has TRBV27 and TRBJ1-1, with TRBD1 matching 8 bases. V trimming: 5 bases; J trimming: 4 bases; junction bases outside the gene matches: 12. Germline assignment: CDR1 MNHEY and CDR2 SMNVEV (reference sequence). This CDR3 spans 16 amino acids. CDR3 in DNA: TGTGCCAGCAGTCCGGCCGGGATCGACAGGGGCACTGAAGCTTTCTTT. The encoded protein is CASSPAGIDRGTEAFF.

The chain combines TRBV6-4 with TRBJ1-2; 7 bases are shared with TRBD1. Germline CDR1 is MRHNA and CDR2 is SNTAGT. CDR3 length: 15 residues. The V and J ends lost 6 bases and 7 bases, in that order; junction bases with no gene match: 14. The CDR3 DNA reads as TGTGCCAGCAGCCGCGAGGCGACAGGGCTGGGTGGCTACACCTTC. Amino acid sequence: CASSREATGLGGYTF.

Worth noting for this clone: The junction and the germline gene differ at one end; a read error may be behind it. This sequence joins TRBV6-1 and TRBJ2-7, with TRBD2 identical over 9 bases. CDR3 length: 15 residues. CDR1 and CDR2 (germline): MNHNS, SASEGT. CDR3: CASREGLAKSYEQYF. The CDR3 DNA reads TGTGCCAGCAGGGAAGGACTAGCGAAGTCCTACGAGCAGTACTTC.

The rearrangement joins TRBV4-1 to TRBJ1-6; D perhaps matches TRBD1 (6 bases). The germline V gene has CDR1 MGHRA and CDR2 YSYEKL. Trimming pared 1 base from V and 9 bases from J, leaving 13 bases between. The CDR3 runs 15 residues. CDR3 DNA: TGCGCCAGCAGCCAAGGCGGCAGGGGAGTTTCACCCCTCCACTTT. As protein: CASSQGGRGVSPLHF.

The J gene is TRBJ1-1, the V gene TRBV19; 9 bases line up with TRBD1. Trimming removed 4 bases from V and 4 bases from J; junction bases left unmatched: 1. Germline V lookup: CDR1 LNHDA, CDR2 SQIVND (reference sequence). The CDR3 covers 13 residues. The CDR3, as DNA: TGTGCCAGTAGTACGACAGGGGGCACTGAAGCTTTCTTT. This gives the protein CASSTTGGTEAFF.

The CDR3 DNA reads as TGTGCCAGCAGGATAGACAGGGTCTCGCTGTTGGATACGCAGTATTTT. It specifies CASRIDRVSLLDTQYF. This chain uses TRBV11-2 with TRBJ2-3; 7 positions agree with TRBD1. Per germline, CDR1 SGHAT and CDR2 FQNNGV. V was clipped by 6 bases and J by 6 bases; unmatched bases: 15. The CDR3 is made up of 16 amino acids.

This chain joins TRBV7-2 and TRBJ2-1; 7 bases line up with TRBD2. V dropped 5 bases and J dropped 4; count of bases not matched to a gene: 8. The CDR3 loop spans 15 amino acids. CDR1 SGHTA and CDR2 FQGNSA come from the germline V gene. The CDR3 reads CASSPGTTPYNEQFF. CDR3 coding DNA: TGTGCCAGCAGCCCTGGGACTACCCCGTACAATGAGCAGTTCTTC.

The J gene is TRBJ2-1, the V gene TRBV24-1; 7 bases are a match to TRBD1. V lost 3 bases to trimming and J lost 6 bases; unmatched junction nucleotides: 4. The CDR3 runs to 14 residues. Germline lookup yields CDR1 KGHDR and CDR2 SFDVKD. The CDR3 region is CATSDQQGINEQFF. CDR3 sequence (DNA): TGTGCCACCAGTGATCAACAGGGGATCAATGAGCAGTTCTTC.

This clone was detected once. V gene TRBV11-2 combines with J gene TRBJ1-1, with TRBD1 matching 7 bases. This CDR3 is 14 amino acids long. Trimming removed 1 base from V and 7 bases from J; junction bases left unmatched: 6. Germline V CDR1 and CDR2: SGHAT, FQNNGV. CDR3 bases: TGTGCCAGCAGCTTAGGGTGGGACAGCCGTGAAGCTTTCTTT. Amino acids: CASSLGWDSREAFF.

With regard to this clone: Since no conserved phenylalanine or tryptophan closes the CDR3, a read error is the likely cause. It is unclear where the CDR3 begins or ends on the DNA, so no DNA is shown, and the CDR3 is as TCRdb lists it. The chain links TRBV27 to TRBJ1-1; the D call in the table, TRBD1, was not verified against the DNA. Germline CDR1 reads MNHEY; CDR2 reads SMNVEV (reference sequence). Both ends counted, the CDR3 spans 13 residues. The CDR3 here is CASSLRGTEIPYM.

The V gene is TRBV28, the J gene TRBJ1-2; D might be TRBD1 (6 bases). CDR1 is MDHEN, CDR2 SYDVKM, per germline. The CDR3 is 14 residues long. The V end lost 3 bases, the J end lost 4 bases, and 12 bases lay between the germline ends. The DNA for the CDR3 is TGTGCCAGCAGTTTTCAGGGGACGGTCTATGGCTACACCTTC. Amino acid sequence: CASSFQGTVYGYTF.

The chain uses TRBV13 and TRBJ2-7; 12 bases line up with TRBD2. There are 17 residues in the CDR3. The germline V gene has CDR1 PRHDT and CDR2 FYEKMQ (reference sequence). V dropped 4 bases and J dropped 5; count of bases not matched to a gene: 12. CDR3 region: CASSSVTSGSNGHEQYF. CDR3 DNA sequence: TGTGCCAGCAGCTCCGTGACTAGCGGGAGCAATGGCCACGAGCAGTACTTC.

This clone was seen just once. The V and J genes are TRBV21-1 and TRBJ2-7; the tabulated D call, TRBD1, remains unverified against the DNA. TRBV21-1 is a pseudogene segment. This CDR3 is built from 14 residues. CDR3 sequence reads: CASIPRDRLYEQYF. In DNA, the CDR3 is TGTGCCAGCATCCCCCGGGACAGACTCTACGAGCAGTACTTC.

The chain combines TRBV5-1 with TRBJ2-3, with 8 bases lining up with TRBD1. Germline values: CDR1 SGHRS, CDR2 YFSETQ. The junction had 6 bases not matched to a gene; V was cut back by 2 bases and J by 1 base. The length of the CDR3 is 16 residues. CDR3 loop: CASSLAGTGGTDTQYF. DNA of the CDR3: TGCGCCAGCAGCTTAGCCGGGACAGGTGGCACAGATACGCAGTATTTT.

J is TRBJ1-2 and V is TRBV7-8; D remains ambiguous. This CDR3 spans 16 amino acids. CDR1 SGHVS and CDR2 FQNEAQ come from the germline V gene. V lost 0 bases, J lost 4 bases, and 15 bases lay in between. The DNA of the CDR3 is TGTGCCAGCAGCTTAGCCGCGGATCCAACAATCTATGGCTACACCTTC. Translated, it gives CASSLAADPTIYGYTF.

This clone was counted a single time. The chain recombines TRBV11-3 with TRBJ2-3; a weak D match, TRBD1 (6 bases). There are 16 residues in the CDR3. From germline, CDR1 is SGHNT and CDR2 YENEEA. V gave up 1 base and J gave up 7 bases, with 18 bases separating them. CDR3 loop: CASSLGGWQGLYTQYF. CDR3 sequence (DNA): TGTGCCAGCAGCTTAGGCGGGTGGCAGGGGCTTTATACGCAGTATTTT. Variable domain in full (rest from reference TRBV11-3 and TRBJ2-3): EAGVVQSPRYKIIEKKQPVAFWCNPISGHNTLYWYLQNLGQGPELLIRYENEEAVDDSQLPKDRFSAERLKGVDSTLKIQPAELGDSAVYLCASSLGGWQGLYTQYFGPGTRLTVL.

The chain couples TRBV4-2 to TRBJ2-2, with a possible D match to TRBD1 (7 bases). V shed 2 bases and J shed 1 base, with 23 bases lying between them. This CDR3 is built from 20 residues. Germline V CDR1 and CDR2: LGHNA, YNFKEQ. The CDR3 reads CASSQQIKPQGRLNTGELFF. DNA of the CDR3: TGTGCCAGCAGCCAACAAATAAAGCCACAGGGGAGGTTGAACACCGGGGAGCTGTTTTTT.

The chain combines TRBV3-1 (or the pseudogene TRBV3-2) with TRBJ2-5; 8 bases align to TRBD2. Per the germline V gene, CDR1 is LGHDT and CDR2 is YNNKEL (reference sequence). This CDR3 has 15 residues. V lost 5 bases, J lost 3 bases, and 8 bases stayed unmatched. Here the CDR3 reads CASSTGTSLEETQYF. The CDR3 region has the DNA TGTGCCAGCAGCACCGGGACTAGTCTGGAAGAGACCCAGTACTTC.

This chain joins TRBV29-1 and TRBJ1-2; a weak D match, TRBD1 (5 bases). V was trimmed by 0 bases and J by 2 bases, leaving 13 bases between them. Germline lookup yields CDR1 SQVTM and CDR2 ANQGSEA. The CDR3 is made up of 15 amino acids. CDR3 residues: CSVEDPRASNYGYTF. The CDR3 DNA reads TGCAGCGTTGAAGATCCCAGGGCGTCCAACTATGGCTACACCTTC.

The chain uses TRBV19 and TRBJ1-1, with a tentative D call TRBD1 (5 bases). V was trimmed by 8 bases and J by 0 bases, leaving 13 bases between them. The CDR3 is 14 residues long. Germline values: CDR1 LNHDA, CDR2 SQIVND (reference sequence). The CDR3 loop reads CASVGGIMNTEAFF. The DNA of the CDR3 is TGTGCCAGTGTCGGGGGAATTATGAACACTGAAGCTTTCTTT.

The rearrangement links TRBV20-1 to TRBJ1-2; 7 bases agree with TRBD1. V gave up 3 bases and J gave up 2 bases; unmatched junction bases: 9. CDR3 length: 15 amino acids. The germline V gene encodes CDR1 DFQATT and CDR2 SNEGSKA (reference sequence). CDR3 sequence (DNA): TGCAGTGCTAGTTTAAGGGGACAGCAAAACTATGGCTACACCTTC. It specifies CSASLRGQQNYGYTF.